The 4 T cell receptor beta chains in this list originate from one sample, sequenced in a study of T cells in Graves' hyperthyroidism and ophthalmopathy. RNA transcripts gave rise to amplified TCR beta CDR3 regions. The HTBI set primed first-round TCR CDR3 RT-PCR. TCRdb independently ran MiXCR on the multiplex PCR reads; one entry per CDR3 protein. The data contain around 280,000 distinct CDR3 sequences, roughly 15% of them seen just once; the ten biggest clones take up approximately 7.9%. The sample comprised blood. The receptors come from a woman aged 40 to 50 with Graves' hyperthyroidism.

This clonotype showed up many times. V gene TRBV24-1 combines with J gene TRBJ2-7, with 8 bases aligning to TRBD1. Trimming removed 7 bases from V and 6 bases from J; junction bases left unmatched: 4. Germline lookup yields CDR1 KGHDR and CDR2 SFDVKD. The CDR3 has 12 amino acids. In DNA, the CDR3 is TGTGCCACCAGCCAGGGGGCGGGCGAGCAGTACTTC. Translating gives CATSQGAGEQYF.

This clonotype came up many times. V gene TRBV28 combines with J gene TRBJ1-1, with TRBD1 identical over 11 bases. The CDR3 totals 15 residues. The ends lost 5 bases at V and 4 bases at J; junction bases unmatched: 6. Germline CDR1 MDHEN, CDR2 SYDVKM. This CDR3 reads CASSRTGGWGTEAFF. The CDR3 coding sequence is TGTGCCAGCAGTCGGACAGGGGGCTGGGGCACTGAAGCTTTCTTT.

The V call is TRBV7-3, the J call TRBJ2-5, with TRBD1 matching over 8 bases. CDR3 size: 15 residues. After removal of 4 bases from V and 5 bases from J, the junction contained 9 bases not matched to a gene. Germline loops: CDR1 SGHTA, CDR2 FQGTGA. As DNA, the CDR3 is TGTGCCAGCAGCTCCGGCGACAGGGGCCGGGAGACCCAGTACTTC. This gives the protein CASSSGDRGRETQYF.

This clonotype is a singleton in its sample. Given a much more abundant clone one base away, this may be a read error. V is TRBV7-3 and J is TRBJ2-2; 9 bases agree with TRBD2. Germline loops: CDR1 SGHTA, CDR2 FQGTGA. This CDR3 comprises 15 residues. The ends lost 5 bases at V and 0 bases at J; junction bases unmatched: 1. CDR3 amino acids: CASSRLAANTGELFF. The CDR3 DNA reads as TGTGCCAGCAGCCGACTAGCGGCGAACACCGGGGAGCTGTTTTTT.